The 18 T cell receptor beta chains presented below share a single source sample, sequenced in a study of T cell clonality in common variable immunodeficiency. The study's findings and limits: In common variable immunodeficiency, TCR beta chains reportedly carried fewer deletions and N-nucleotide insertions.

Sequencing was performed with immunoSEQ multiplex PCR; in TCRdb, only in-frame clones are kept and a portion is missing. This sample comprises around 30,000 clones, none seen once only. The antigens these receptors bind are not known. The sample taken for sequencing was peripheral blood mononuclear cells. The receptors shown here come from a human donor with common variable immunodeficiency.

Points on this clone: Read sequence stops 3 residues before the CDR3 end, and the germline J gene provides the missing end. This sequence joins TRBV6-1 and TRBJ1-2; the match to TRBD1 covers 7 bases. With V trimmed by 0 bases and J by 3 bases, 1 base remained unmatched. CDR1 is MNHNS, CDR2 SASEGT, per germline. CDR3 length: 14 residues. CDR3 bases read: TGTGCCAGCAGTGAAGCAGGGGGCTACTATGGC. It codes for CASSEAGGYYG. The whole CDR3 reads CASSEAGGYYGYTF.

This clone was seen at least ten times. The CDR3 extends 3 residues past the end of the read, so its final part is completed from the germline J gene. The chain combines TRBV6-2 or TRBV6-3 with TRBJ2-5, with 11 bases fitting TRBD2. Germline-derived CDR1 and CDR2 are MNHEY and SVGEGT. This CDR3 contains 14 residues. Trimming at V came to 5 bases and at J to 7 bases, leaving 6 bases not matched to a gene. CDR3 residues: CASSQTSGSGTQYF. The DNA read from the CDR3 is TGTGCCAGCAGTCAAACTAGCGGGAGCGGGACC.

This clone was counted at least ten times. From the germline J gene comes the end of the CDR3, since the read stops 3 residues before it. The chain employs TRBV7-2 and TRBJ1-4, with TRBD1 as a possible D gene (5 bases). V was pared by 1 base and J by 7 bases, with 13 bases between. Germline CDR1 and CDR2: SGHTA and FQGNSA. CDR3 length: 15 residues. The part of the CDR3 DNA that was read is TGTGCCAGCAGCTTAGGTGGGGGGATGGTTGAAAAA. Residues: CASSLGGGMVEK. The CDR3, in full, reads CASSLGGGMVEKLFF.

This clone was counted between two and nine times. The read comes to an end 3 residues before the CDR3 does, leaving the germline J gene to fill in the end. V and J are TRBV19 and TRBJ2-1; 9 nucleotides line up with TRBD2. The CDR3 has 13 amino acids. Germline values: CDR1 LNHDA, CDR2 SQIVND (reference sequence). V was clipped by 8 bases and J by 6 bases; unmatched bases: 5. CDR3 loop: CASVGTSFNEQFF. The covered CDR3 bases are TGTGCCAGTGTCGGGACTAGCTTCAATGAG.

This clone has just a few counts. The read terminates 3 residues ahead of where the CDR3 ends, so the germline J gene completes it. The genes are TRBV6-2 or TRBV6-3 and TRBJ1-5, with D maybe TRBD1 (5 bases). The CDR3 has 15 residues. V was clipped by 5 bases and J by 4 bases, with 15 bases between them. CDR1 MNHEY and CDR2 SVGEGT come from the germline V gene. The CDR3 is CASSVQGPLNQPQHF. The DNA read from the CDR3 is TGTGCCAGCAGTGTGCAGGGTCCCCTAAATCAGCCC.

This clone showed up just a few times. The CDR3 goes on 3 residues after the read ends, and that part is filled in from the germline J gene. This chain joins TRBV7-9 and TRBJ2-3; tentatively, D is TRBD1 (6 bases). Trimming left V 2 bases short and J 2 bases short, with 11 bases between. This CDR3 spans 15 amino acids. Germline lookup yields CDR1 SEHNR and CDR2 FQNEAQ (reference sequence). Partial CDR3 DNA: TGTGCCAGCAGCTTACTACAGGGCGTCACAGATACG. It translates to CASSLLQGVTDT. The CDR3 as a whole reads CASSLLQGVTDTQYF.

This clone has ten or more counts. Sequencing ends 3 residues short of the CDR3 end; the germline J gene provides the rest. This chain links TRBV7-9 with TRBJ2-5; D might be TRBD1 or TRBD2, each matching 5 bases. V was clipped by 5 bases and J by 5 bases, with 15 bases between them. CDR3 length: 14 residues. Germline V gene data show CDR1 as SEHNR and CDR2 as FQNEAQ (reference sequence). The sequenced part of the CDR3 DNA is TGTGCCAGCAGCACCGAGGGGAGCCGGGAGACC. Translated: CASSTEGSRET. The entire CDR3 protein is CASSTEGSRETQYF. The full variable domain, its missing parts supplied by reference TRBV7-9 and TRBJ2-5, is DTGVSQNPRHKITKRGQNVTFRCDPISEHNRLYWYRQTLGQGPEFLTYFQNEAQLEKSRLLSDRFSAERPKGSFSTLEIQRTEQGDSAMYLCASSTEGSRETQYFGPGTRLLVL.

This clone occurred a few times. The read stops 3 residues short of the end of the CDR3; the missing end is completed from the germline J gene. This chain uses TRBV18 with TRBJ1-2; a possible D gene is TRBD1 (6 bases). Per the germline V gene, CDR1 is KGHSH and CDR2 is LQKENI. The CDR3 contains 14 residues. The ends were cut back, 6 bases at V and 6 bases at J, with 17 bases in the middle. CDR3 region: CASSSTPWTDGYTF. The sequenced CDR3 bases are TGTGCCAGCTCTTCTACGCCCTGGACAGATGGC.

This clone was counted only a few times. The CDR3 is cut off 3 residues early in the read; its end comes from the germline J gene. The chain is built from TRBV30 and TRBJ1-3, with 11 bases matching TRBD1. After removal of 5 bases from V and 0 bases from J, the junction contained 0 bases not matched to a gene. Germline CDR1 and CDR2: GTSNPN and SVGIG (reference sequence). The CDR3 runs 14 residues. CDR3 bases read: TGTGCCTGGGGGACAGGGGGCTCTGGAAACACC. Translating gives CAWGTGGSGNT. The whole CDR3 region reads CAWGTGGSGNTIYF.

This clone is judged medium-sized. The read falls 3 residues short of the CDR3 end, and the missing part is taken from the germline J gene. V and J are TRBV23-1 and TRBJ2-7; D not resolved. TRBV23-1 is an open reading frame, and its role is uncertain. Trimming cost V 0 bases and J 5 bases, with 5 bases left between them. The CDR3 runs 12 residues. CDR3 bases read: TGCGCCAGCAGTCAATCGTCAGACGAG. Translating it yields CASSQSSDE. The entire CDR3 reads CASSQSSDEQYF.

Turning to this clone: The read stops 3 residues short of the end of the CDR3; the missing end is completed from the germline J gene. The J gene is TRBJ2-7, the V gene TRBV20-1, with D possibly matching TRBD1 (5 bases). The CDR3 has 13 residues. CDR1 DFQATT and CDR2 SNEGSKA come from the germline V gene (reference sequence). Trimming removed 6 bases at V and 0 bases at J, with 12 bases between. CDR3 protein: CSAPDRHSYEQYF. The sequenced CDR3 bases are TGCAGTGCCCCCGACAGACACTCCTACGAG.

This clone was detected a few times. The read finishes 3 residues shy of the CDR3 end, and the germline J gene is used to complete it. The chain couples TRBV18 to TRBJ1-5; 7 nucleotides line up with TRBD1. CDR1 and CDR2 from the germline V gene are KGHSH and LQKENI. This CDR3 has 16 amino acids. V dropped 0 bases and J dropped 3; count of bases not matched to a gene: 5. CDR3 DNA, as far as it was read: TGTGCCAGCTCACCACCGGAAAGGGGGCCCAATCAGCCC. Its translation: CASSPPERGPNQP. The entire CDR3 protein is CASSPPERGPNQPQHF.

This clone showed up just a few times. Read data end 3 residues before the CDR3 end; the end is taken from the germline J gene. The chain employs TRBV18 and TRBJ1-4, with D perhaps TRBD1 (6 bases). The CDR3 spans 14 residues. In germline, CDR1 is KGHSH, CDR2 LQKENI. Between the trimmed V and J ends, which lost 3 bases and 5 bases, there was a span of 10 bases. Partial CDR3 DNA: TGTGCCAGCTCACCGAGCAGGGGAAATGAAAAA. Amino acids: CASSPSRGNEK. The CDR3 in its entirety is CASSPSRGNEKLFF.

This clone occurred a few times. Read sequence stops 3 residues before the CDR3 end, and the germline J gene provides the missing end. J is TRBJ2-1 and V is TRBV6-2 or TRBV6-3; D call uncertain. The germline V gene encodes CDR1 MNHEY and CDR2 SVGEGT. The CDR3 covers 11 residues. V was clipped by 5 bases and J by 9 bases, with 8 bases between them. CDR3 sequence: CASSLLGEQFF. CDR3 DNA (partial): TGTGCCAGCAGTCTGCTAGGTGAG.

About this clone itself: The missing CDR3 end, 3 residues past where the read stops, is filled in from the germline J gene. V is TRBV7-6 and J is TRBJ2-3; D gene uncertain. Germline CDR1 and CDR2: SGHVS and FNYEAQ. Trimming removed 5 bases at V and 3 bases at J, with 6 bases between. This CDR3 has 12 residues. The CDR3 bases that were read are TGTGCCAGCAGCCCCCGTACAGATACG. Amino acid sequence: CASSPRTDT. The entire CDR3 protein reads CASSPRTDTQYF.

By share of the sample, this clone is medium-sized. The sequence runs out 3 residues before the end of the CDR3; the remainder is reconstructed from the germline J gene. V gene TRBV19 combines with J gene TRBJ2-6, with TRBD1 identical over 10 bases. The CDR3 has 17 residues. Unmatched junction bases numbered 9, after V lost 8 bases and J lost 2 bases. Germline assignment: CDR1 LNHDA and CDR2 SQIVND (reference sequence). The CDR3 loop is CASVPTGGSTGANVLTF. CDR3 DNA (partial): TGTGCCAGTGTCCCGACAGGGGGCTCCACTGGGGCCAACGTC.

This clone was seen more than once but under ten times. The read comes to an end 3 residues before the CDR3 does, leaving the germline J gene to fill in the end. This rearrangement joins TRBV6-2 or TRBV6-3 to TRBJ2-1; 8 bases agree with TRBD1. The CDR3 spans 13 residues. CDR1 is MNHEY and CDR2 is SVGEGT in the germline V gene. V trimming: 4 bases; J trimming: 9 bases; junction bases outside the gene matches: 5. The CDR3 here is CASSSTGVGEQFF. CDR3 DNA, as far as it was read: TGTGCCAGCAGTTCGACAGGGGTGGGTGAG.

This clone came up many times. Read coverage stops 3 residues before the CDR3 terminus; the germline J gene supplies the remainder. The rearrangement joins TRBV19 to TRBJ1-6; D is possibly TRBD1 (5 bases). The V and J ends lost 0 bases and 11 bases respectively, with 20 bases between them. Germline lookup yields CDR1 LNHDA and CDR2 SQIVND (reference sequence). The CDR3 consists of 17 residues. CDR3 in amino acids: CASSIDGGTQPGTPLHF. The sequenced CDR3 bases are TGTGCCAGTAGTATAGATGGGGGGACCCAGCCGGGGACACCC.